This is a list of T cell receptor beta chains from one sample in a study of tumor-infiltrating lymphocytes in primary liver carcinoma. TCRdb analysed the multiplex PCR reads with MiXCR anew, one entry per CDR3 protein. There are about 330,000 distinct CDR3 sequences in the sample; less than 75% occur only once, and about 6% lies in the top ten. The sample comprised peripheral blood. The receptors shown here come from a man aged 40-49 years with primary liver carcinoma and hepatitis B virus infection. CDR3s include the opening cysteine and the closing phenylalanine or tryptophan. The D gene is left open where the match is weak. Expanded clones are given a class, and other clones once, few, many or no size at all.

TRBV7-9	TRBJ2-1	-	-	TGTGCCAGCAGCTGGGCTGATGAGCAGTTCTTC	CASSWADEQFF
TRBV5-1	TRBJ2-2	-	-	TGCGCCAGCAGCTTGGGGAGCCCGAACACCGGGGAGCTGTTTTTT	CASSLGSPNTGELFF
TRBV5-4	TRBJ2-1	TRBD2	-	TGTGCCAGCAGCCCCGGGACTAGCGGAGATGAGAATGAGCAGTTCTTC	CASSPGTSGDENEQFF
TRBV4-1	TRBJ2-3	-	many	TGCGCCAGCGGCGGGCTGGCTGATACGCAGTATTTT	CASGGLADTQYF
TRBV12-3/TRBV12-4	TRBJ2-3	-	many	TGTGCCAGCGGAGGTGAGGCTTCAGATACGCAGTATTTT	CASGGEASDTQYF
TRBV11-2	TRBJ2-3	-	-	TGTGTCAGCAGCTTAGACGGCTATACCATAGATACGCAGTATTTT	CVSSLDGYTIDTQYF
TRBV4-3	TRBJ2-1	TRBD2	-	TGCGCCAGCAGCCAAGGATTTGGGACTAGCGTGACAAATGAGCAGTTCTTC	CASSQGFGTSVTNEQFF
TRBV5-5	TRBJ1-3	-	-	TGTGCCAGCAGCATGGATGGGAGGGTGACTGAAAACACCATATATTTT	CASSMDGRVTENTIYF
TRBV11-3	TRBJ2-7	-	-	TGCGCCAGCAGTCCGGTGGGGCGCCCGTCCGAGCAGTGCTTC	CASSPVGRPSEQCF
TRBV11-2	TRBJ2-5	-	-	TGTGCCAGCAGCTTAAGGACCGCACGAGGGACCCAGTACTTC	CASSLRTARGTQYF
TRBV6-1	TRBJ2-4	-	many	TGTGCCAGCAGGGAACAGGGCGCCAAAAACATTCAGTACTTC	CASREQGAKNIQYF
TRBV4-1	TRBJ2-7	TRBD2	-	TGCGCCAGTAGCCAAGTCGGTAGCGGGAGCCTCCACGAGCAGTACTTC	CASSQVGSGSLHEQYF
TRBV6-6	TRBJ2-7	TRBD1	-	TGTGCCAGCAGTAAACCAGGGGGTGGGGGCTACAATGAGCCGTACTTC	CASSKPGGGGYNEPYF
TRBV11-2	TRBJ2-1	TRBD1	-	TGTGCTAGCAGATCCCTAACGGGACAGGGCTCAGATGAGCAGTTCTTC	CASRSLTGQGSDEQFF
TRBV5-4	TRBJ2-7	-	few	TGTGCCAGCAGCGAGGCCCGGGCCAAGGGAGGCAAGCAGTACTTC	CASSEARAKGGKQYF
TRBV11-2	TRBJ2-7	-	-	TGTGCCAGCAGCCCCAGGGTGGACAGGGACTACTACGAGCAGTACTTC	CASSPRVDRDYYEQYF
TRBV6-5	TRBJ2-1	TRBD2	many	TGTGCCAGCATTAACACCGGGACTAGCGACAATGAGCAGTTCTTC	CASINTGTSDNEQFF
TRBV11-1	TRBJ2-1	-	-	TGTGCCAGCAGCCTGTCCCGGGGGGCCTACAACGGGCAGTTCTTC	CASSLSRGAYNGQFF
TRBV4-3	TRBJ2-2	-	many	TGCGCCAGCAGCCGTAAACTAGGGGGCGGGGAGCTGTTTTTT	CASSRKLGGGELFF
TRBV5-4	TRBJ2-2	-	-	TGTGCCAGCAGCTTGGGCCAGGACACCGGGGAGCTGTTTTTT	CASSLGQDTGELFF
TRBV6-1	TRBJ2-1	TRBD2	-	TGTGTCAGCAGTAACTCGGGAGGCGATGAGCAGTTCTTC	CVSSNSGGDEQFF
TRBV11-2	TRBJ2-3	TRBD2	-	TGTGTCAGCAGCTTAGGTTCTAGCGGGAGATTCAATACGCAGTATTTT	CVSSLGSSGRFNTQYF
TRBV5-4	TRBJ2-3	TRBD1	few	TGTGCCAGCAGCGCCGGAGCGGGACAGGGGAGAAATACGCAGTATTTT	CASSAGAGQGRNTQYF
TRBV11-1	TRBJ2-1	-	-	TGTGCCAGCAGCTTAAAGTCGGGCGTTGAGCAGTTCTTC	CASSLKSGVEQFF
TRBV11-2	TRBJ2-7	-	many	TGTGCCAGCAGCTTAGATGCAGGTGGGATCAGCTACGAGCAGTACTTC	CASSLDAGGISYEQYF
TRBV29-1	TRBJ1-1	-	once	TGCAGCGTTGAAGATTGGTGGGGCACTGAAGCTTTCTTT	CSVEDWWGTEAFF
TRBV25-1	TRBJ2-7	-	-	TGTGCCAGCAGCACTATCGAAGCGGACGAGCAGTACTTC	CASSTIEADEQYF
TRBV4-3	TRBJ2-1	TRBD2	few	TGCGCCAACAGCGAATTCAGACTAGCGGGGTACAATGAGCAGTTCTTC	CANSEFRLAGYNEQFF
TRBV6-6	TRBJ1-5	TRBD1	-	TGTGCCAGCAGCCCCGACAGGGTAGGTCAGCCCCAGCATTTT	CASSPDRVGQPQHF
TRBV12-3/TRBV12-4	TRBJ2-2	TRBD1	many	TGTGCCAGCAGTCGACAGGGCGACGGGGAGCTGTTTTTT	CASSRQGDGELFF
TRBV4-1	TRBJ2-7	-	many	TGCGCCAGCAGCCAAGAGGGCTACGAGCAGTACTTC	CASSQEGYEQYF
TRBV6-6	TRBJ1-5	TRBD1	many	TGTGCCAGCAGTTACGGGACAGCTGCCAATCAGCCCCAGCATTTT	CASSYGTAANQPQHF
TRBV29-1	TRBJ1-4	-	-	TGCAGCGTTCGTGACAGCGGTGGTGAAAAACCGTTTTTT	CSVRDSGGEKPFF
TRBV10-3	TRBJ2-7	TRBD2	once	TGTGCCATCTGTGGGCCCCTAGCGGGAGGGCCCCGCGTCGAGCAGTACTTC	CAICGPLAGGPRVEQYF
TRBV4-2	TRBJ2-5	-	-	TGTGCCAGCAGCCTAGAGTGGGACACCAGGTACCAAGAGACCCAGTACTTC	CASSLEWDTRYQETQYF
TRBV5-4	TRBJ2-5	-	few	TGTGCCAGCAGCTACCCACGCGTGGAGACCCAGTACTTC	CASSYPRVETQYF
TRBV5-1	TRBJ1-2	TRBD1	-	TGCGCCAGCAGCCGGACAGGGCCGAGTGGCTACACCTTC	CASSRTGPSGYTF
TRBV11-3	TRBJ2-1	-	many	TGTGCCAGCAGCTCCAGCGACTTGGAGCAGTTCTTC	CASSSSDLEQFF
TRBV11-2	TRBJ2-5	-	-	TGTGTCAACAGCTTTGGAGCGAACCAAGAGACCCAGTACTTC	CVNSFGANQETQYF
TRBV7-8	TRBJ2-7	TRBD2	few	TGTGCCAGCAGCTTAGCTCGGGCGCGGGGGGGCCCTTACGAGCAGTACTTC	CASSLARARGGPYEQYF
TRBV6-5	TRBJ2-3	TRBD2	many	TGTGCCAGCCGAATAGCGGGAGGTCCCACAGATACGCAGTATTTT	CASRIAGGPTDTQYF
TRBV5-1	TRBJ2-3	-	many	TGCGCCAGCAGCTCGCAACAGGGAAGCGCAGATACGCAGTATTTT	CASSSQQGSADTQYF
TRBV7-9	TRBJ2-7	-	few	TGTGCCAGCAGCCATTCCGGGACAAGTTCCTACGAGCAGTACTTC	CASSHSGTSSYEQYF
TRBV6-5	TRBJ2-7	-	-	TGTGCCAGCAAGCGGGAACAGGGGGGCTACGAGCAGTACTTC	CASKREQGGYEQYF
TRBV10-3	TRBJ1-1	-	few	TGTGCCATCAGTGAGGGTCATGCCACTTTGAACACTGAAGCTTTCTTT	CAISEGHATLNTEAFF
TRBV11-2	TRBJ2-7	-	-	TGTGCTAGCAGCTTTAGAAGGACAATCTACGAGCAGTGCTTC	CASSFRRTIYEQCF
TRBV28	TRBJ2-1	-	-	TGTGACAGCGGTCGTCACACCGGGAATGAGCAGTTCTTC	CDSGRHTGNEQFF
TRBV6-6	TRBJ2-5	-	many	TGTGCCAGCAGTTACTGGATGGGGGAGACCCAGTACTTC	CASSYWMGETQYF
TRBV6-1	TRBJ2-3	-	once	TGTGCCAGCAGTGAAAGTGGGAGTAGTAGCGGTACGCAGTATTTT	CASSESGSSSGTQYF
TRBV2	TRBJ1-3	-	few	TGTGCCAGCAAGAAGACAGGCTCTGGAAACACCATATATTTT	CASKKTGSGNTIYF
TRBV6-2/TRBV6-3	TRBJ1-5	TRBD1	-	TGTGCCAGCCGACCAGGGGGTTGGAGCAGTCAGCCCCAGCATTTT	CASRPGGWSSQPQHF